This T cell receptor (beta chain) is from a study of blood T cell repertoires in COVID-19. In the study overall: Sources were T cells, B-cell-depleted T cells, or PBMCs; the material itself was cDNA or gDNA.

The authors' processing: Using reference gene primer amplification, nucleated cell counts were estimated. This table comes from immunoSEQ multiplex PCR, and its TCRdb copy is limited to in-frame clones, with some not included. That table supplies the V and J calls and clone size; D and trimming were determined from the DNA. The sample records 45,000 to 50,000 clones, approximately 80% being singletons. This CDR3 is 12 amino acids long. CDR1 is MNHEY and CDR2 is SVGAGI in the germline V gene. After removal of 5 bases from V and 11 bases from J, the junction contained 7 bases not matched to a gene. The V call is TRBV6-5, the J call TRBJ2-7; the match to TRBD1 covers 9 bases. The sample taken for sequencing was peripheral blood. This TCR came from an older man with acute or convalescent COVID-19. This chain's CDR3 is CASSRGQGLEYF. DNA of the CDR3: TGTGCCAGCAGTCGAGGACAGGGGTTAGAGTACTTC.